The 6 T cell receptor beta chains presented below share a single source sample, sequenced in a study of T cell repertoires in cytomegalovirus infection. For these receptors, no antigen is known. TCRdb analysed the reads with MiXCR anew, one entry per CDR3 protein. The sample consists of some 920,000 distinct CDR3 sequences, around 29% of them appearing once. Here the sequenced sample was cultured CD8+ T cells from PBMCs, taken from culture after CMV antigen stimulation. Every receptor here comes from a human donor in good health (CMV status not recorded). Some clones in this sample may be carry-over from other donors' samples.

V usage is TRBV5-6 and J usage is TRBJ2-1, with 14 positions matching TRBD2. The V and J ends lost 5 bases and 4 bases, in that order; junction bases with no gene match: 5. CDR3 length: 16 amino acids. Germline V gene lookup returns CDR1 SGHDT and CDR2 YYEEEE. As DNA, the CDR3 is TGTGCCAGCAGGTTTCGACTAGCGGGGGGGTACAATGAGCAGTTCTTC. Protein product: CASRFRLAGGYNEQFF.

The V and J genes are TRBV6-1 and TRBJ2-7; perhaps TRBD2 as D (5 bases). V lost 0 bases and J 0 bases, leaving 12 bases between the germline ends. The CDR3 consists of 16 residues. Germline V gene lookup returns CDR1 MNHNS and CDR2 SASEGT. The CDR3 spells CASSEASEDPSYEQYV. The DNA of the CDR3 is TGTGCCAGCAGTGAAGCATCGGAGGACCCCTCCTACGAGCAGTACGTC.

Of note for this clonotype: This may be a read error, as it is one base from a much larger clone. The J gene is TRBJ2-1, the V gene TRBV12-3 or TRBV12-4; 8 nucleotides agree with TRBD2. This CDR3 contains 11 residues. The CDR3 DNA follows: TGTGCCAGCTGGAGCGGGGGAGAGCATTTCTTC. As protein: CASWSGGEHFF.

This clonotype was counted at least ten times. V is TRBV2 and J is TRBJ1-3; D is undetermined. Trimming shortened V by 5 bases and J by 0 bases, and 11 bases separated the two germline ends. The CDR3 has 15 amino acids. Germline CDR1 is SNHLY and CDR2 is FYNNEI. The CDR3 loop reads CASSKDGSSGNTIYF. The CDR3 DNA is TGTGCCAGCAGTAAGGACGGTAGCTCTGGAAACACCATATATTTT.

This clonotype was found a few times. This chain connects TRBV12-3 or TRBV12-4 to TRBJ2-3; D is unclear. CDR3 length: 13 residues. Trimming cost V 6 bases and J 5 bases, with 12 bases left between them. CDR3 amino acids: CASSHPLGDTQYF. As DNA, the CDR3 is TGTGCCAGCAGCCACCCACTGGGAGATACGCAGTATTTT.

The chain couples TRBV3-1 to TRBJ2-2; D is perhaps TRBD2 (6 bases). This CDR3 has 17 amino acids. Trimming removed 1 base at V and 0 bases at J, with 12 bases between. Germline values: CDR1 LGHDT, CDR2 YNNKEL (reference sequence). The CDR3 protein is CASSQAELAANTGELFF. CDR3 sequence (DNA): TGTGCCAGCAGCCAAGCTGAACTAGCCGCGAACACCGGGGAGCTGTTTTTT.